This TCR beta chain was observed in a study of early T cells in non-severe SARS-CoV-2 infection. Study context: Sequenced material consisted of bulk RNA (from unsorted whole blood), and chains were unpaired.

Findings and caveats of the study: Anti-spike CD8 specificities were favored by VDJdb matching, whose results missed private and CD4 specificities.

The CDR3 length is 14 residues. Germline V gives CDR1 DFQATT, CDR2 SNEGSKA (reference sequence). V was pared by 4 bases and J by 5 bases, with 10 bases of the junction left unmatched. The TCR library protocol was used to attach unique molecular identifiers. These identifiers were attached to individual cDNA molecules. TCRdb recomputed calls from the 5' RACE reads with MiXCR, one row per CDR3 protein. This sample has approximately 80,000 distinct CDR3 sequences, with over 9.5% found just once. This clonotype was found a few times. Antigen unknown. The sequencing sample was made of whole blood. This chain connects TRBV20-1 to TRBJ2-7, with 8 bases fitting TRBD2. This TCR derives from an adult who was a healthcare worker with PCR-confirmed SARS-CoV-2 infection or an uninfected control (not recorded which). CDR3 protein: CSAIDSGKSHEQYF. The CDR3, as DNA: TGCAGTGCTATTGATAGCGGGAAATCCCACGAGCAGTACTTC.